This TCR beta chain was found in a study of blood T cell repertoires in COVID-19. Looking at the study overall: Acute and convalescent COVID-19 specimens originated in the United States, Italy and Spain. PBMCs, B-cell-depleted T cells, or T cells provided the cDNA or gDNA that made up the material.

Authors' data handling: From reference gene primer amplification, estimates of nucleated cell counts were derived. Clones were sequenced by immunoSEQ multiplex PCR, and TCRdb holds only the in-frame ones, with some missing. V, J and clone size reflect that table, while D and trimming were determined from the DNA. The sample shows more than 100,000 clones, 82% of them seen only once. There are 10 residues in the CDR3. V lost 6 bases, J lost 12 bases, and 5 bases stayed unmatched. Germline CDR1 SNHLY, CDR2 FYNNEI. Sequencing used peripheral blood. This rearrangement joins TRBV2 to TRBJ2-7, with 7 nucleotides matching TRBD1. The clonotype comes from a woman in her 70s with acute or convalescent COVID-19. In DNA, the CDR3 is TGTGCCAGCAGGGGGGACAGCGTGTACTTC. Amino acid sequence: CASRGDSVYF.